These 12 T cell receptor beta chains were all obtained from the same sample, sequenced in a study of vaccination and CD4 T cells after COVID-19. TCRdb independently ran MiXCR on the PCR reads; one entry per CDR3 protein. This table has around 37,000 distinct CDR3 sequences, 36% appearing once. Sample time point: late sampling 161 to 241 days after vaccination in three convalescent patients. Specimen: CD4+ T cells from blood, collected about 7 months after SARS-CoV-2 vaccination. The receptors shown here come from a human donor who had recovered from COVID-19.

This clonotype has only a few counts. This sequence joins TRBV27 and TRBJ1-6; 7 positions match TRBD1. Germline V lookup: CDR1 MNHEY, CDR2 SMNVEV (reference sequence). The CDR3 is 16 residues long. The trim removed 3 bases at V and 7 bases at J, leaving 9 bases unmatched. CDR3 DNA sequence: TGTGCCAGCAGTTTCATAGGACAGGAGCTAAATTCACCCCTCCACTTT. Its protein is CASSFIGQELNSPLHF.

This clonotype occurred once. The chain has TRBV10-3 and TRBJ2-1; D is ambiguous. The CDR3 has 14 residues. Germline CDR1 and CDR2: ENHRY and SYGVKD. Trimming took off 0 bases at V and 4 bases at J, with 7 bases between the two ends. CDR3 protein: CAISESNGYNEQFF. CDR3 DNA: TGTGCCATCAGTGAGTCGAACGGGTACAATGAGCAGTTCTTC.

This rearrangement joins TRBV6-1 to TRBJ1-1, with D uncertain. Trimming stripped 5 bases from V and 8 bases from J, with 18 bases between. Germline V CDR1 and CDR2: MNHNS, SASEGT. This CDR3 is 14 amino acids long. CDR3 loop: CASSRSSPRSEAFF. The CDR3 DNA reads as TGTGCCAGCAGTCGATCCTCGCCCCGCTCCGAAGCTTTCTTT.

For this clonotype: One end of the junction is discordant with germline, which a read error may explain. V gene TRBV29-1 combines with J gene TRBJ2-5; maybe TRBD2 (6 bases). Per germline, CDR1 SQVTM and CDR2 ANQGSEA. The CDR3 is made up of 14 amino acids. In DNA form, the CDR3 reads TGCAGCGGTGAAAACTGGGAGGTTCCGGAGACCCAGTACTTC. Its translation is CSGENWEVPETQYF.

The V and J genes are TRBV28 and TRBJ1-5; 11 bases fit TRBD1. The CDR3 contains 16 residues. The germline gives CDR1 MDHEN, CDR2 SYDVKM. After removal of 6 bases from V and 3 bases from J, the junction contained 7 bases not matched to a gene. CDR3 residues: CASRSDRGPLNQPQHF. The CDR3 bases are TGTGCCAGCAGGTCGGACAGGGGGCCGCTCAATCAGCCCCAGCATTTT.

The sample holds a few counts of this clonotype. This rearrangement joins TRBV15 to TRBJ1-2, with D tentatively TRBD1 (5 bases). This CDR3 is built from 16 residues. The V gene's germline CDR1 is LNHNV and CDR2 YYDKDF (reference sequence). Between the trimmed V and J ends, which lost 0 bases and 8 bases, there was a span of 19 bases. The CDR3 reads CATSRDRQGYPRGYTF. For the CDR3, the DNA is TGTGCCACCAGCAGAGATCGGCAGGGCTACCCTCGGGGCTACACCTTC.

This clonotype was seen only a few times. The chain is built from TRBV24-1 and TRBJ2-2; 7 bases agree with TRBD1. The CDR3 spans 17 residues. The germline V gene encodes CDR1 KGHDR and CDR2 SFDVKD. The ends lost 4 bases at V and 5 bases at J; junction bases unmatched: 12. The CDR3 DNA follows: TGTGCCACCAGTGACCCGACAGGGAACCTATTAACCGGGGAGCTGTTTTTT. It translates to CATSDPTGNLLTGELFF.

The chain has TRBV2 and TRBJ2-1, with a possible D match to TRBD2 (6 bases). The V end lost 7 bases, the J end lost 4 bases, and 11 bases lay between the germline ends. CDR1 and CDR2 from the germline V gene are SNHLY and FYNNEI. The CDR3 loop spans 13 amino acids. As DNA, the CDR3 is TGTGCCAGCAACCGGGACTTGTACAATGAGCAGTTCTTC. Amino acid sequence: CASNRDLYNEQFF.

The rearrangement uses TRBV4-3 and TRBJ2-7; D uncertain. The CDR3 covers 14 residues. CDR1 LGHNA and CDR2 YSLEER come from the germline V gene. V shed 0 bases and J shed 0 bases, with 6 bases lying between them. In DNA form, the CDR3 reads TGCGCCAGCAGCCAAGACGCCCGCTCCTACGAGCAGTACTTC. This gives the protein CASSQDARSYEQYF.

The chain joins TRBV27 to TRBJ2-5, with D perhaps matching TRBD2 (6 bases). V was pared by 1 base and J by 4 bases, with 16 bases between. Germline V gene lookup returns CDR1 MNHEY and CDR2 SMNVEV (reference sequence). The CDR3 consists of 16 residues. The CDR3 DNA reads TGTGCCAGCAGTTTATGGGGGGTCGGGCAGCTAGAGACCCAGTACTTC. Protein sequence: CASSLWGVGQLETQYF.

The chain links TRBV20-1 to TRBJ2-6; D is perhaps TRBD1 (6 bases). The CDR3 is 16 residues long. With 0 bases removed from V and 4 bases from J, the gap between germline ends came to 13 bases. Germline V gene data show CDR1 as DFQATT and CDR2 as SNEGSKA (reference sequence). CDR3 DNA sequence: TGCAGTGCTAGAGAATCCTGGGGGCTGGGGGCCAACGTCCTGACTTTC. Translated: CSARESWGLGANVLTF.

This sequence joins TRBV25-1 and TRBJ1-2; TRBD1 matches at 7 bases. CDR3 length: 16 amino acids. Germline assignment: CDR1 MGHDK and CDR2 SYGVNS. The V gene end was trimmed by 3 bases and the J gene end by 7 bases; junction bases not matched to a gene: 14. Here the CDR3 reads CASSDSAATGVVGYTF. Written as DNA, the CDR3 is TGTGCCAGCAGTGATTCCGCAGCCACAGGGGTGGTTGGCTACACCTTC.